The source of this T cell receptor (beta chain) is a study of shared clonotypes between healthy human individuals. Study in general: Per donor, CD8 memory used one plate, CD8 naive used two, CD4 memory used three and CD4 naive used three. Whole-study findings and limits: Rarefaction demonstrated incomplete sorted-subset sequencing despite large depth. Larger estimated richness was generally seen in naive subsets than in memory subsets.

In the case of this clone: Its specificity is unknown.

Generated by immunoSEQ multiplex PCR, the TCRdb table keeps only in-frame clones and is missing some. The sample consists of about 1.1 million clones, 78% of them appearing once. This receptor was identified in a man younger than 35 in good health. Some clones in this sample may be carry-over from other donors' samples. Sequencing used memory CD4+ T cells from PBMCs. The sample's subset: CD45RA-negative fraction.

The CDR3 protein is CASSLGAPGGNSYEQYF. The CDR3 DNA follows: TGTGCCAGCAGCTTAGGGGCCCCGGGAGGGAACTCCTACGAGCAGTACTTC. The gene calls are TRBV7-8 and TRBJ2-7, with 8 bases matching TRBD2. The trim removed 1 base at V and 0 bases at J, leaving 8 bases unmatched. The V gene's germline CDR1 is SGHVS and CDR2 FQNEAQ. The CDR3 has 17 amino acids.